This TCR beta chain was recorded in a study of regulatory T cells in long-lasting Graves disease. Study results and caveats: Persistent disease exhibited a predilection for TRBV28, TRBJ1-2 and TRBJ2-5.

Time point specified: newly diagnosed GD, antithyroid drugs for less than 3 months. The authors made the TCR library using RNA they extracted from PBMCs. Of note for this clonotype: The antigen remains unidentified.

The length of the CDR3 is 14 residues. The J segment lost 2 bases and the V segment lost 7 bases, leaving 6 bases of the junction unmatched. Germline V gives CDR1 LNHDA, CDR2 SQIVND (reference sequence). Arm-PCR of CDR3 regions with iRepertoire HTBI primers generated TCR beta libraries. TCRdb recomputed calls from the multiplex PCR reads with MiXCR, one row per CDR3 protein. The profile shows 380,000 or so distinct CDR3 sequences, roughly 17% of them singletons. In addition, the sample was reused for a study of T cells in Graves' hyperthyroidism and ophthalmopathy. That paper adds: A first-round RT-PCR of the TCR CDR3 used the HTBI primer set.

The material sequenced was peripheral blood mononuclear cells (PBMCs), taken at new diagnosis, from a patient treated with antithyroid drugs. The TCR was taken from a woman between 18 and 29 years old with Graves disease. The rearrangement uses TRBV19 and TRBJ1-2; 8 bases agree with TRBD1. CDR3 residues: CASTQTGVNYGYTF. In DNA form, the CDR3 reads TGTGCCAGTACTCAGACAGGGGTGAACTATGGCTACACCTTC. The full variable domain, with the rest looked up from reference TRBV19 and TRBJ1-2, is DGGITQSPKYLFRKEGQNVTLSCEQNLNHDAMYWYRQDPGQGLRLIYYSQIVNDFQKGDIAEGYSVSREKKESFPLTVTSAQKNPTAFYLCASTQTGVNYGYTFGSGTRLTVV.